This T cell receptor beta chain was identified during a study of blood T cells in healthy people across ages. This clonotype appeared a few times. No fewer than 5 micrograms of total RNA were isolated from every sample. A second about 7 to 11 cycle PCR used barcoded and J-beta primers. Every single cDNA molecule received a tag from a template-switch adaptor with 12 random nucleotides. TCRdb re-called the 5' RACE reads with MiXCR, one entry per CDR3 protein. The table includes over 1,200,000 distinct CDR3 sequences, roughly 59% detected once. Sequenced material: blood. The source of this sequence is a man aged 18 to 35 in good health.

CDR3: CASSILQGPNEQYF. The CDR3 DNA reads TGTGCCAGCAGTATATTACAGGGGCCCAACGAGCAGTACTTC. The chain has TRBV27 and TRBJ2-7, with 7 bases identical to TRBD1. Germline V gives CDR1 MNHEY, CDR2 SMNVEV (reference sequence). J was trimmed by 5 bases and V by 5 bases; bases with no gene match: 9. The CDR3 has 14 residues.